These 21 T cell receptor beta chains were sequenced from one sample in a study of T cell changes during pregnancy in multiple sclerosis. TCRdb keeps only in-frame clones here, not all; method: immunoSEQ multiplex PCR. The sample consists of approximately 59,000 clones, around 91% of them appearing once. This sample comprised peripheral blood, obtained in the third trimester of pregnancy. These receptors were obtained from a female donor in good health, enrolled as a control in a pregnancy study.

V is TRBV5-4 and J is TRBJ2-1; 8 bases agree with TRBD2. Germline V gives CDR1 SGHNT, CDR2 YYREEE (reference sequence). V shed 1 base, J shed 4 bases, and the junction held 10 bases outside the gene matches. The CDR3 loop spans 17 amino acids. CDR3 DNA sequence: TGTGCCAGCAGCTTGCTCATATCGGCGGGGGGATACAATGAGCAGTTCTTC. Translation: CASSLLISAGGYNEQFF.

This clone was observed at least ten times. J is TRBJ1-2 and V is TRBV5-4; D is ambiguous. There are 13 residues in the CDR3. With 0 bases removed from V and 6 bases from J, the gap between germline ends came to 9 bases. CDR1 is SGHNT, CDR2 YYREEE, per germline (reference sequence). In DNA form, the CDR3 reads TGTGCCAGCAGCTTGGCCGGGGTTGATGGCTACACCTTC. It is translated as CASSLAGVDGYTF. Variable domain in full (rest from reference TRBV5-4 and TRBJ1-2): ETGVTQSPTHLIKTRGQQVTLRCSSQSGHNTVSWYQQALGQGPQFIFQYYREEENGRGNFPPRFSGLQFPNYSSELNVNALELDDSALYLCASSLAGVDGYTFGSGTRLTVV.

The chain has TRBV7-5 and TRBJ2-2; the DNA was not compared with TRBD2, the D call given in the table. TRBV7-5 is a recognized pseudogene. There are 13 residues in the CDR3. This CDR3 is CASTSLNTGELFF. The CDR3 region has the DNA TGTGCCTCGACTAGCCTAAACACCGGGGAGCTGTTTTTT.

V is TRBV9 and J is TRBJ2-3; a weak D match, TRBD1 (7 bases). CDR3 length: 15 residues. Germline V gene data show CDR1 as SGDLS and CDR2 as YYNGEE. Trimming took 4 bases from V and 0 from J, leaving 12 bases between them. Written as DNA, the CDR3 is TGTGCCAGCAGCCAGGGGGGTGCTAGCACAGATACGCAGTATTTT. Amino acid sequence: CASSQGGASTDTQYF.

The J gene is TRBJ2-2, the V gene TRBV30; 14 bases line up with TRBD2. V shed 5 bases, J shed 6 bases, and the junction held 2 bases outside the gene matches. CDR3 length: 14 residues. CDR1 is GTSNPN, CDR2 SVGIG, per germline (reference sequence). This CDR3 reads CAWGTSGGSGELFF. The CDR3 DNA reads TGTGCCTGGGGGACTAGCGGGGGATCCGGGGAGCTGTTTTTT.

CDR3: CASRAGTGSLEQYF. The CDR3, as DNA: TGTGCCAGCAGGGCCGGGACAGGGTCGTTAGAGCAGTACTTC. The chain has TRBV7-9 and TRBJ2-7; 9 nucleotides align to TRBD1. The CDR3 sequence is 14 residues long. Germline CDR1 SEHNR, CDR2 FQNEAQ (reference sequence). V trimming: 6 bases; J trimming: 7 bases; junction bases outside the gene matches: 10.

This sequence joins TRBV4-1 and TRBJ1-2; D is unclear. V lost 0 bases and J lost 4, with 27 bases in between. Per germline, CDR1 MGHRA and CDR2 YSYEKL. This CDR3 is built from 20 residues. The CDR3 bases are TGCGCCAGCAGCCAAGATGTTATGGCCGCGAATAGCCTATCCAGCTATGGCTACACCTTC. Translation: CASSQDVMAANSLSSYGYTF.

The rearrangement uses TRBV5-1 and TRBJ2-7; the match to TRBD1 covers 11 bases. Germline CDR1 and CDR2: SGHRS and YFSETQ. Losses at the gene ends were 4 bases for V and 12 bases for J; bases not matched to a gene: 6. The CDR3 contains 12 residues. DNA for the CDR3: TGCGCCAGCAGCATAGGGACAGGGGGAAGGTACTTC. Residues: CASSIGTGGRYF.

This chain links TRBV28 with TRBJ2-3; 10 positions match TRBD1. CDR3 size: 16 residues. Germline V gene sequence: CDR1 MDHEN, CDR2 SYDVKM. V shed 7 bases, J shed 1 base, and the junction held 8 bases outside the gene matches. This CDR3 reads CASTLRGTGGTDTQYF. The DNA of the CDR3 is TGTGCCAGCACGCTAAGGGGGACAGGGGGCACAGATACGCAGTATTTT.

The chain carries TRBV5-5 and TRBJ1-1; D perhaps matches TRBD1 (5 bases). Trimming cost V 4 bases and J 6 bases, with 19 bases left between them. Germline assignment: CDR1 SGHKS and CDR2 YYEKEE (reference sequence). The CDR3 runs 15 residues. The chain's CDR3 is CASSTGPERVSEAFF. In nucleotides, the CDR3 is TGTGCCAGCAGCACAGGACCTGAACGGGTCTCTGAAGCTTTCTTT.

The chain is built from TRBV9 and TRBJ2-3; D might be TRBD2 (5 bases). The CDR3 loop spans 15 amino acids. Deletions cut 6 bases from V and 0 bases from J, with 14 bases between. CDR1 is SGDLS, CDR2 YYNGEE, per germline. Written as DNA, the CDR3 is TGTGCCAGCATGCAAGCGGATTCTAGCACAGATACGCAGTATTTT. Protein: CASMQADSSTDTQYF.

The gene calls are TRBV19 and TRBJ1-1, with unresolved D. V shed 3 bases and J shed 1 base, with 3 bases lying between them. The CDR3 has 12 amino acids. Germline V gene data show CDR1 as LNHDA and CDR2 as SQIVND (reference sequence). CDR3 region: CASSIRNTEAFF. CDR3 bases: TGTGCCAGTAGTATCAGGAACACTGAAGCTTTCTTT.

The genes are TRBV28 and TRBJ2-7; a weak D match, TRBD1 (5 bases). Germline CDR1 and CDR2: MDHEN and SYDVKM. This CDR3 comprises 15 residues. Between the trimmed V and J ends, which lost 0 bases and 3 bases, there was a span of 12 bases. The DNA of the CDR3 is TGTGCCAGCAGTTTATGGCAGGGTGTAAACTACGAGCAGTACTTC. It encodes CASSLWQGVNYEQYF.

This chain links TRBV6-5 with TRBJ1-3; a possible D gene is TRBD1 (5 bases). Germline CDR1 reads MNHEY; CDR2 reads SVGAGI. CDR3 length: 13 residues. With 6 bases removed from V and 5 bases from J, the gap between germline ends came to 11 bases. Here the CDR3 reads CASRGPGRNTIYF. As DNA, the CDR3 is TGTGCCAGCAGGGGCCCAGGGCGAAACACCATATATTTT.

V and J are TRBV7-2 and TRBJ1-2; D remains unclear. This CDR3 is 13 amino acids long. Trimming stripped 3 bases from V and 4 bases from J, with 9 bases between. The V gene's germline CDR1 is SGHTA and CDR2 FQGNSA. DNA for the CDR3: TGTGCCAGCAGCTTGAGAGGAGGCTATGGCTACACCTTC. It is translated as CASSLRGGYGYTF.

The rearrangement uses TRBV7-3 and TRBJ2-5; 9 bases map to TRBD1. Germline CDR1 reads SGHTA; CDR2 reads FQGTGA. CDR3 length equals 16 residues. The V segment lost 5 bases and the J segment 4 bases; nucleotides outside the gene matches: 11. This CDR3 reads CASSPGDRAKGETQYF. In nucleotides, the CDR3 is TGTGCCAGCAGCCCGGGGGACAGGGCGAAGGGAGAGACCCAGTACTTC.

The CDR3 DNA sequence: TGTGCCAGCAGCTTAGGGAGTAGCGGGGGGTTGGAGACCCAGTACTTC. Amino acids: CASSLGSSGGLETQYF. V is TRBV7-2 and J is TRBJ2-5, with 10 bases that match TRBD2. The ends lost 1 base at V and 5 bases at J; junction bases unmatched: 7. CDR3 size: 16 residues. The germline V gene has CDR1 SGHTA and CDR2 FQGNSA.

The gene calls are TRBV7-9 and TRBJ2-5, with D uncertain. This CDR3 region has 13 residues. Germline V gene lookup returns CDR1 SEHNR and CDR2 FQNEAQ (reference sequence). Trimming removed 6 bases from V and 5 bases from J, with 13 bases in between. The CDR3 sequence: CASSPPAEETQYF. CDR3 nucleotides: TGTGCCAGCAGTCCCCCGGCGGAGGAGACCCAGTACTTC. The variable domain in full, with the rest retrieved from reference TRBV7-9 and TRBJ2-5, is DTGVSQNPRHKITKRGQNVTFRCDPISEHNRLYWYRQTLGQGPEFLTYFQNEAQLEKSRLLSDRFSAERPKGSFSTLEIQRTEQGDSAMYLCASSPPAEETQYFGPGTRLLVL.

The CDR3 region has the DNA TGTGCCAGCACCCCGGACAGAGCTGCTGATCAGCCCCAGCATTTT. Protein sequence: CASTPDRAADQPQHF. The V call is TRBV28, the J call TRBJ1-5; the D gene is possibly TRBD1 (6 bases). The germline CDR1 and CDR2 sequences are MDHEN and SYDVKM. The CDR3 extends over 15 amino acids. With 7 bases removed from V and 5 bases from J, the gap between germline ends came to 18 bases.

This sequence joins TRBV7-9 and TRBJ1-4; TRBD1 aligns across 10 bases. V trimming: 1 base; J trimming: 7 bases; junction bases outside the gene matches: 3. This CDR3 comprises 15 residues. Per the germline V gene, CDR1 is SEHNR and CDR2 is FQNEAQ (reference sequence). CDR3 DNA sequence: TGTGCCAGCAGCTTAGGGGACAGGGGCGGTGAAAAACTGTTTTTT. This codes for CASSLGDRGGEKLFF.

The chain has TRBV7-3 and TRBJ2-1; the match to TRBD2 covers 8 bases. The CDR3 length is 15 residues. CDR1 and CDR2 from the germline V gene are SGHTA and FQGTGA. V was pared by 0 bases and J by 10 bases, with 8 bases of the junction left unmatched. The CDR3 coding sequence is TGTGCCAGCAGCTTAACTGGCGGGACTAGTGGGGAGCAGTTCTTC. This translates into CASSLTGGTSGEQFF.